A selection of T cell receptor beta chains follows, all from one sample in a study of Ad26.COV2.S vaccination and SARS-CoV-2 variants. Some clones are missing from TCRdb's copy, which holds only in-frame ones; the method was immunoSEQ multiplex PCR. The data contain around 450,000 clones, 80% to 95% of them singletons. The material was peripheral blood, obtained in a trial of Ad26.COV2.S vaccine versus placebo. The receptors were gathered from a person between 18 and 65 years old who received the Ad26.COV2.S COVID-19 vaccine or a placebo. Each CDR3 is given with its conserved first and last residue. D genes are given only for firm matches.

CDR3 DNA: TGTGCCAGCAGAACCCGACAGGGTATGACAGATACGCAGTATTTT
CDR3 protein: CASRTRQGMTDTQYF
J gene: TRBJ2-3
V gene: TRBV19
D gene: TRBD1

CDR3 DNA: TGTGCCAGTAGTATAGCATTGGCGGGGGCCGTCTACAATGAGCAGTTCTTC
CDR3 protein: CASSIALAGAVYNEQFF
J gene: TRBJ2-1
V gene: TRBV19
D gene: -

CDR3 DNA: TGTGCCAGCAGTTCCGGGGGGGCGTCGCAGTATTTT
CDR3 protein: CASSSGGASQYF
J gene: TRBJ2-3
V gene: TRBV27
D gene: TRBD2

CDR3 DNA: TGTGCCAGCAGCCTGGGGGGTGGGGGCACTGAAGCTTTCTTT
CDR3 protein: CASSLGGGGTEAFF
J gene: TRBJ1-1
V gene: TRBV7-9
D gene: -

CDR3 DNA: TGTGCCAGCAGCCCACCGGGACTAGCTGACAATGAGCAGTTCTTC
CDR3 protein: CASSPPGLADNEQFF
J gene: TRBJ2-1
V gene: TRBV7-2
D gene: TRBD2

CDR3 DNA: TGTGCCACCAGTTTCCCGGGGACCGCAGTTGAGCAGTTCTTC
CDR3 protein: CATSFPGTAVEQFF
J gene: TRBJ2-1
V gene: TRBV24-1
D gene: -

CDR3 DNA: TGTGCCAGCAGCATTGGGGGGGCGGGAGCCTACAATGAGCAGTTCTTC
CDR3 protein: CASSIGGAGAYNEQFF
J gene: TRBJ2-1
V gene: TRBV5-6
D gene: -

CDR3 DNA: TGTGCCAGCAGTTTCCCCCCCCTAGCGGGTAGGGATACGCAGTATTTT
CDR3 protein: CASSFPPLAGRDTQYF
J gene: TRBJ2-3
V gene: TRBV6-2/TRBV6-3
D gene: TRBD2

CDR3 DNA: TGTGCCAGCAGCTTGGTCGGGGCGCGTGAGCAGTTCTTC
CDR3 protein: CASSLVGAREQFF
J gene: TRBJ2-1
V gene: TRBV5-6
D gene: -

CDR3 DNA: TGTGCCAGCAGCCCGCGTAGAGCGGGGGAAGACTACGAGCAGTACTTC
CDR3 protein: CASSPRRAGEDYEQYF
J gene: TRBJ2-7
V gene: TRBV3-1/TRBV3-2
D gene: TRBD2